These 24 T cell receptor beta chains came from one sample sequenced in a study of blood T cell repertoires in COVID-19. Sequenced by immunoSEQ multiplex PCR; TCRdb stores in-frame clones only, minus some. The data contain over 120,000 clones, roughly 90% of them singletons. Specimen: peripheral blood. These receptor sequences come from a woman aged 45-59 years with acute or convalescent COVID-19.

This chain uses TRBV7-3 with TRBJ1-1; 8 nucleotides line up with TRBD1. CDR3 length: 15 residues. Germline assignment: CDR1 SGHTA and CDR2 FQGTGA. Germline trimming cut 2 bases from V and 7 bases from J; bases unmatched to any gene: 9. CDR3 sequence: CASSLQGARPDEAFF. The CDR3 DNA reads TGTGCCAGCAGCTTACAGGGGGCCCGGCCTGATGAAGCTTTCTTT. Combining the CDR3 with reference TRBV7-3 and TRBJ1-1 gives the whole variable domain GAGVSQTPSNKVTEKGKYVELRCDPISGHTALYWYRQSLGQGPEFLIYFQGTGAADDSGLPNDRFFAVRPEGSVSTLKIQRTERGDSAVYLCASSLQGARPDEAFFGQGTRLTVV.

This clone was detected a few times. The chain links TRBV20-1 to TRBJ1-1; maybe TRBD1 (6 bases). Trimming cost V 2 bases and J 10 bases, with 11 bases left between them. This CDR3 has 11 residues. Germline CDR1 and CDR2: DFQATT and SNEGSKA (reference sequence). The DNA for the CDR3 is TGCAGTGCTAGACAGGGGACTAGAGCTTTCTTT. Translated: CSARQGTRAFF.

This chain uses TRBV5-1 with TRBJ2-1; TRBD2 agrees at 13 bases. CDR1 is SGHRS, CDR2 YFSETQ, per germline. Trimming removed 0 bases from V and 4 bases from J; junction bases left unmatched: 1. This CDR3 region has 16 residues. The CDR3, as DNA: TGCGCCAGCAGCTTGGAGGGACTAGCGGGGTACAATGAGCAGTTCTTC. It encodes CASSLEGLAGYNEQFF.

The chain recombines TRBV7-8 with TRBJ1-2; D not resolved. This CDR3 has 14 residues. Germline CDR1 is SGHVS and CDR2 is FQNEAQ. The V end was cut by 5 bases, the J end by 2 bases, with 12 bases between. In DNA form, the CDR3 reads TGTGCCAGCAGCACACTCGGAGGAAACTATGGCTACACCTTC. This sequence encodes CASSTLGGNYGYTF.

The chain uses TRBV7-6 and TRBJ1-2; the D is unclear. This CDR3 has 15 residues. Germline V gene lookup returns CDR1 SGHVS and CDR2 FNYEAQ. V shed 1 base and J shed 3 bases, with 12 bases lying between them. The CDR3 loop is CASSLDRQAYYGYTF. The CDR3 DNA reads TGTGCCAGCAGCTTAGATAGGCAGGCCTACTATGGCTACACCTTC.

In nucleotides, the CDR3 is TGTGCCAGCACCCTGGGGAGGGTTCCCGATGGCTACACCTTC. This translates into CASTLGRVPDGYTF. This chain connects TRBV7-9 to TRBJ1-2, with D uncertain. The CDR3 covers 14 residues. CDR1 is SEHNR and CDR2 is FQNEAQ in the germline V gene (reference sequence). V was trimmed by 7 bases and J by 6 bases, leaving 18 bases between them. Full variable domain (remainder filled in from reference TRBV7-9 and TRBJ1-2): DTGVSQNPRHKITKRGQNVTFRCDPISEHNRLYWYRQTLGQGPEFLTYFQNEAQLEKSRLLSDRFSAERPKGSFSTLEIQRTEQGDSAMYLCASTLGRVPDGYTFGSGTRLTVV.

V usage is TRBV5-4 and J usage is TRBJ1-2, with a weak D call TRBD1 (6 bases). The germline CDR1 and CDR2 sequences are SGHNT and YYREEE (reference sequence). V lost 0 bases to trimming and J lost 4 bases, with 7 bases between them. The CDR3 length is 13 residues. CDR3 in amino acids: CASSLGQVYGYTF. The CDR3 coding sequence is TGTGCCAGCAGCTTGGGACAGGTCTATGGCTACACCTTC.

The chain joins TRBV11-2 to TRBJ2-5, with D tentatively TRBD1 (7 bases). The CDR3 runs 17 residues. In germline, CDR1 is SGHAT, CDR2 FQNNGV. The V and J ends lost 5 bases and 5 bases respectively, with 24 bases between them. The CDR3 loop is CASSPGGQGGDWETQYF. The CDR3 DNA sequence: TGTGCCAGCAGCCCTGGAGGGCAGGGGGGAGATTGGGAGACCCAGTACTTC.

The chain is built from TRBV5-4 and TRBJ1-1; perhaps TRBD1 as D (5 bases). The CDR3 spans 14 residues. V was cut by 4 bases and J by 5 bases, with 15 bases left in between. CDR1 and CDR2 from the germline V gene are SGHNT and YYREEE (reference sequence). CDR3 protein: CASSVDTRRTEAFF. In nucleotides, the CDR3 is TGTGCCAGCAGCGTGGACACTAGAAGGACTGAAGCTTTCTTT.

The chain has TRBV7-6 and TRBJ1-2; 10 bases match TRBD1. CDR1 is SGHVS and CDR2 is FNYEAQ in the germline V gene. V was clipped by 5 bases and J by 0 bases; unmatched bases: 3. The CDR3 runs to 15 residues. The CDR3 here is CASSPGQGANYGYTF. CDR3 DNA sequence: TGTGCCAGCAGCCCAGGACAGGGGGCTAACTATGGCTACACCTTC. Together with reference TRBV7-6 and TRBJ1-2, the CDR3 gives the full variable domain: GAGVSQSPRYKVTKRGQDVALRCDPISGHVSLYWYRQALGQGPEFLTYFNYEAQQDKSGLPNDRFSAERPEGSISTLTIQRTEQRDSAMYRCASSPGQGANYGYTFGSGTRLTVV.

This sequence joins TRBV27 and TRBJ1-2; TRBD1 aligns across 7 bases. J was trimmed by 6 bases and V by 6 bases; bases with no gene match: 10. Germline V gives CDR1 MNHEY, CDR2 SMNVEV (reference sequence). The CDR3 contains 14 residues. CDR3 protein: CASSSQTGIDGYTF. CDR3 bases: TGTGCCAGCAGCTCCCAGACAGGGATTGATGGCTACACCTTC.

The genes are TRBV6-2 or TRBV6-3 and TRBJ2-3; tentatively, D is TRBD1 (6 bases). The V end was cut by 2 bases, the J end by 6 bases, with 15 bases between. Germline values: CDR1 MNHEY, CDR2 SVGEGT. The CDR3 runs 15 residues. Here the CDR3 DNA reads TGTGCCAGCAGTTACGCCGGGACACAGAGGGATACGCAGTATTTT. Its protein is CASSYAGTQRDTQYF.

The chain joins TRBV7-2 to TRBJ2-7; 9 bases are a match to TRBD2. V gave up 5 bases and J gave up 4 bases; unmatched junction bases: 6. Germline loops: CDR1 SGHTA, CDR2 FQGNSA. This CDR3 is built from 14 residues. This CDR3 is CASSRQTSGYEQYF. The CDR3 nucleotides are TGTGCCAGCAGCAGACAGACTAGCGGTTACGAGCAGTACTTC.

This chain joins TRBV7-8 and TRBJ1-3; D is unresolved. Germline CDR1 SGHVS, CDR2 FQNEAQ. This CDR3 spans 17 amino acids. The ends were cut back, 7 bases at V and 0 bases at J, with 19 bases in the middle. This chain's CDR3 is CASTRGRIPGSGNTIYF. In DNA form, the CDR3 reads TGTGCCAGCACCCGAGGGCGAATACCGGGCTCTGGAAACACCATATATTTT.

This clone was counted a single time. The rearrangement joins TRBV24-1 to TRBJ2-5; TRBD2 matches at 10 bases. Looked up from germline, CDR1 is KGHDR and CDR2 is SFDVKD. V shed 5 bases, J shed 4 bases, and the junction held 15 bases outside the gene matches. CDR3 length equals 18 residues. The chain's CDR3 is CATSGGALAGDTGETQYF. DNA for the CDR3: TGTGCCACCAGTGGAGGGGCGCTAGCGGGAGACACTGGAGAGACCCAGTACTTC.

This chain links TRBV29-1 with TRBJ2-3, with 11 bases lining up with TRBD2. The CDR3 is 16 amino acids. Germline CDR1 is SQVTM and CDR2 is ANQGSEA. V shed 4 bases and J 0 bases; nucleotides not matched to a gene: 6. The CDR3, as DNA: TGCAGCGTTGTTGGAGGACTAGCGGGTAGCACAGATACGCAGTATTTT. Protein product: CSVVGGLAGSTDTQYF.

In this sample, this clone turned up once. V usage is TRBV2 and J usage is TRBJ2-5; 11 positions match TRBD2. Germline V CDR1 and CDR2: SNHLY, FYNNEI. The junction had 3 bases not matched to a gene; V was cut back by 7 bases and J by 2 bases. The CDR3 length is 14 residues. In DNA form, the CDR3 reads TGTGCCAGCACAGGGACTAGCGGTCAAGAGACCCAGTACTTC. This gives the protein CASTGTSGQETQYF.

The DNA for the CDR3 is TGTGCCAGCAGCTTAACTAGCGGAACAGAGACCCAGTACTTC. It encodes CASSLTSGTETQYF. The V call is TRBV11-3, the J call TRBJ2-5; the match to TRBD2 covers 8 bases. This CDR3 is 14 amino acids long. V was clipped by 2 bases and J by 4 bases; unmatched bases: 3. Germline-derived CDR1 and CDR2 are SGHNT and YENEEA.

The chain is built from TRBV15 and TRBJ2-5; the match to TRBD1 covers 7 bases. Germline loops: CDR1 LNHNV, CDR2 YYDKDF (reference sequence). The CDR3 is made up of 14 amino acids. Unmatched junction bases numbered 1, after V lost 3 bases and J lost 0 bases. The CDR3 region is CATSRDRNQETQYF. DNA for the CDR3: TGTGCCACCAGCAGGGACAGGAACCAAGAGACCCAGTACTTC.

The gene calls are TRBV20-1 and TRBJ1-1; maybe TRBD1 (5 bases). The CDR3 covers 11 residues. The ends were cut back, 2 bases at V and 14 bases at J, with 15 bases in the middle. Germline assignment: CDR1 DFQATT and CDR2 SNEGSKA (reference sequence). CDR3 sequence: CSARRQSMGFF. The DNA for the CDR3 is TGCAGTGCTAGAAGACAGTCAATGGGGTTCTTT.

CDR3 sequence (DNA): TGTGCCAGTAGTCGGACACGGAACGAGCAGTACTTC. This codes for CASSRTRNEQYF. This chain joins TRBV19 and TRBJ2-7; TRBD1 is a possible D gene (5 bases). This CDR3 has 12 amino acids. Germline lookup yields CDR1 LNHDA and CDR2 SQIVND (reference sequence). V lost 5 bases and J 5 bases, leaving 10 bases between the germline ends.

The J gene is TRBJ1-1, the V gene TRBV10-3; D might be TRBD1 (6 bases). Germline assignment: CDR1 ENHRY and CDR2 SYGVKD. The CDR3 consists of 14 residues. V lost 5 bases, J lost 2 bases, and 12 bases lay in between. The CDR3 DNA reads TGTGCCATCAGTCTTAGGACAGATAACACTGAAGCTTTCTTT. Translating it yields CAISLRTDNTEAFF.

This chain links TRBV5-6 with TRBJ2-3; 8 bases are a match to TRBD2. Germline V gene sequence: CDR1 SGHDT, CDR2 YYEEEE. V dropped 5 bases and J dropped 0; count of bases not matched to a gene: 5. The CDR3 has 15 residues. This chain's CDR3 is CASRGAGASTDTQYF. CDR3 coding DNA: TGTGCCAGCAGGGGAGCGGGAGCTAGCACAGATACGCAGTATTTT.

This chain joins TRBV7-3 and TRBJ2-1, with 9 nucleotides matching TRBD1. Germline values: CDR1 SGHTA, CDR2 FQGTGA. V gave up 6 bases and J gave up 5 bases; unmatched junction bases: 8. This CDR3 contains 15 residues. This CDR3 is CASRSTGGSDNEQFF. The DNA of the CDR3 is TGTGCCAGCAGATCTACAGGGGGCAGTGACAATGAGCAGTTCTTC.